Each of the 20 T cell receptor beta chains below was sequenced from the same sample in a study of blood T cell repertoires in COVID-19. Measured with immunoSEQ multiplex PCR; TCRdb has only the in-frame clones, and not every one. The sample contains about 310,000 clones, 70% to 90% of which appear only once. The sequenced sample consisted of PBMCs or T cells enriched from blood (not recorded which). All receptors come from a woman in her 40s who had recovered from COVID-19.

The rearrangement joins TRBV28 to TRBJ1-2, with TRBD1 identical over 7 bases. The CDR3 is 13 amino acids. The V and J ends lost 3 bases and 7 bases, in that order; junction bases with no gene match: 5. Germline V lookup: CDR1 MDHEN, CDR2 SYDVKM. The CDR3 loop is CASSFKGAPGYTF. The CDR3 DNA reads TGTGCCAGCAGTTTTAAGGGGGCCCCTGGCTACACCTTC.

The chain has TRBV7-2 and TRBJ2-1, with 7 nucleotides matching TRBD2. The CDR3 contains 13 residues. Germline V gives CDR1 SGHTA, CDR2 FQGNSA. V lost 5 bases to trimming and J lost 6 bases; unmatched junction nucleotides: 4. The CDR3 DNA reads as TGTGCCAGCAGCCCGGGGGGACTCAATGAGCAGTTCTTC. The encoded protein is CASSPGGLNEQFF.

The chain employs TRBV4-2 and TRBJ2-2; maybe TRBD1 (7 bases). V lost 1 base to trimming and J lost 8 bases, with 23 bases between them. The CDR3 is made up of 18 amino acids. Germline V gene sequence: CDR1 LGHNA, CDR2 YNFKEQ. The CDR3 here is CASSQGHAGQSPEGELFF. The CDR3 DNA reads TGTGCCAGCAGCCAAGGACACGCGGGACAGTCACCTGAAGGGGAGCTGTTTTTT.

This sequence joins TRBV2 and TRBJ2-7; tentative D call: TRBD2 (6 bases). CDR3 length: 13 amino acids. Trimming shortened V by 4 bases and J by 6 bases, and 13 bases separated the two germline ends. Germline CDR1 SNHLY, CDR2 FYNNEI. DNA of the CDR3: TGTGCCAGCAGTGTAGCGGCAGCGCCCGAGCAGTACTTC. Residues: CASSVAAAPEQYF.

This clone is a singleton in its sample. DNA of the CDR3: TGTGCCAGCAGTACAGCAGGGGGGTACGAGCAGTACTTC. Protein: CASSTAGGYEQYF. V usage is TRBV28 and J usage is TRBJ2-7; D might be TRBD1 (7 bases). V was shortened by 5 bases and J by 4 bases, with 12 bases between the two germline ends. The CDR3 covers 13 residues. CDR1 and CDR2 from the germline V gene are MDHEN and SYDVKM. The entire variable domain, with the rest obtained from reference TRBV28 and TRBJ2-7, is as follows: DVKVTQSSRYLVKRTGEKVFLECVQDMDHENMFWYRQDPGLGLRLIYFSYDVKMKEKGDIPEGYSVSREKKERFSLILESASTNQTSMYLCASSTAGGYEQYFGPGTRLTVT.

The rearrangement links TRBV5-1 to TRBJ1-1; a weak D match, TRBD1 (6 bases). Germline CDR1 is SGHRS and CDR2 is YFSETQ. The CDR3 loop spans 16 amino acids. V lost 7 bases and J 0 bases, leaving 19 bases between the germline ends. The CDR3 DNA is TGCGCCAGCTGTTGGACAGCGGCGAGTATGAACACTGAAGCTTTCTTT. This encodes CASCWTAASMNTEAFF.

This chain connects TRBV4-1 to TRBJ1-1; D is undetermined. Germline CDR1 and CDR2: MGHRA and YSYEKL. The CDR3 runs 14 residues. V shed 1 base and J shed 11 bases, with 17 bases lying between them. DNA of the CDR3: TGCGCCAGCAGCCAAGGCCGGGGTGGGATCTCTGCTTTCTTT. Protein product: CASSQGRGGISAFF.

The chain employs TRBV16 and TRBJ1-2; no reliable D call. Germline CDR1 and CDR2: KGHSY and FQNENV. V was trimmed by 2 bases and J by 5 bases, leaving 15 bases between them. The CDR3 runs to 15 residues. The CDR3 region has the DNA TGTGCCAGCAGCCAAGAAGAGAGAATCTGGTATGGCTACACCTTC. The encoded protein is CASSQEERIWYGYTF.

This chain links TRBV7-2 with TRBJ2-7; D gene ambiguous. This CDR3 contains 13 residues. V lost 1 base and J lost 4, with 8 bases in between. The germline V gene has CDR1 SGHTA and CDR2 FQGNSA. Here the CDR3 reads CASSLERPYEQYF. The DNA for the CDR3 is TGTGCCAGCAGCTTAGAGCGACCTTACGAGCAGTACTTC. The entire variable domain, with the rest obtained from reference TRBV7-2 and TRBJ2-7, is as follows: GAGVSQSPSNKVTEKGKDVELRCDPISGHTALYWYRQSLGQGLEFLIYFQGNSAPDKSGLPSDRFSAERTGGSVSTLTIQRTQQEDSAVYLCASSLERPYEQYFGPGTRLTVT.

The chain carries TRBV7-2 and TRBJ1-1, with 7 bases that match TRBD1. Per germline, CDR1 SGHTA and CDR2 FQGNSA. V lost 1 base to trimming and J lost 1 base; unmatched junction nucleotides: 3. CDR3 length: 15 residues. In DNA, the CDR3 is TGTGCCAGCAGCTTAGGGGGACAGAGGAACACTGAAGCTTTCTTT. This codes for CASSLGGQRNTEAFF.

In its sample, this clone was seen once. The rearrangement joins TRBV4-3 to TRBJ2-7; tentative D call: TRBD2 (6 bases). Trimming took 3 bases from V and 3 from J, leaving 12 bases between them. CDR3 length equals 14 residues. In germline, CDR1 is LGHNA, CDR2 YSLEER. The CDR3, as DNA: TGCGCCAGCAGCCAGGTCGGAGGGAGCTACGAGCAGTACTTC. It codes for CASSQVGGSYEQYF.

The CDR3 DNA is TGTGCCAGCCTCCAAAGAGGGGGCGGCAATCAGCCCCAGCATTTT. This gives the protein CASLQRGGGNQPQHF. This sequence joins TRBV27 and TRBJ1-5; TRBD1 agrees at 7 bases. Germline CDR1 MNHEY, CDR2 SMNVEV (reference sequence). V gave up 8 bases and J gave up 2 bases; unmatched junction bases: 9. This CDR3 is 15 amino acids long.

This clone occurred a few times. V gene TRBV11-3 combines with J gene TRBJ2-1, with a possible D match to TRBD1 (5 bases). V lost 1 base to trimming and J lost 9 bases, with 10 bases between them. CDR1 SGHNT and CDR2 YENEEA come from the germline V gene. The CDR3 contains 13 residues. The CDR3 spells CASSLGRRVEQFF. CDR3 in DNA: TGTGCCAGCAGCTTAGGCCGCAGGGTTGAGCAGTTCTTC.

In nucleotides, the CDR3 is TGTGCCAGCAGCCATTGGGACAGCTGGGGGAACACTGAAGCTTTCTTT. Protein sequence: CASSHWDSWGNTEAFF. The V and J genes are TRBV3-1 (or the pseudogene TRBV3-2) and TRBJ1-1, with TRBD1 identical over 7 bases. Germline-derived CDR1 and CDR2 are LGHDT and YNNKEL (reference sequence). The CDR3 is made up of 16 amino acids. V dropped 3 bases and J dropped 1; count of bases not matched to a gene: 8.

The V call is TRBV5-1, the J call TRBJ2-1; D gene ambiguous. Germline lookup yields CDR1 SGHRS and CDR2 YFSETQ. V lost 4 bases and J 4 bases, leaving 15 bases between the germline ends. The length of the CDR3 is 15 residues. This CDR3 is CASSPRVSVYNEQFF. The CDR3 nucleotides are TGCGCCAGCAGCCCCCGGGTCTCCGTTTACAATGAGCAGTTCTTC.

This sequence joins TRBV6-7 and TRBJ2-5, with D possibly TRBD2 on 6 matching bases. TRBV6-7 is classed as an ORF, of uncertain function. Between the trimmed V and J ends, which lost 5 bases and 4 bases, there was a span of 14 bases. This CDR3 is 14 amino acids long. The CDR3 nucleotides are TGTGCCAGCAGTCCCGCCGGCGGGGCAGAGACCCAGTACTTC. It translates to CASSPAGGAETQYF.

The rearrangement joins TRBV9 to TRBJ1-6; 7 bases match TRBD1. Unmatched junction bases numbered 11, after V lost 4 bases and J lost 10 bases. The CDR3 loop spans 15 amino acids. Germline CDR1 reads SGDLS; CDR2 reads YYNGEE. Written as DNA, the CDR3 is TGTGCCAGCAGCATTCAGCATACAGGGGCCTCACCCCTCCACTTT. This encodes CASSIQHTGASPLHF.

V is TRBV2 and J is TRBJ1-5, with a tentative D call TRBD1 (5 bases). CDR3 length: 15 residues. The V end lost 5 bases, the J end lost 1 base, and 12 bases lay between the germline ends. CDR1 SNHLY and CDR2 FYNNEI come from the germline V gene. The DNA of the CDR3 is TGTGCCAGCAGTAGAATGGGGGGAAGCAATCAGCCCCAGCATTTT. It translates to CASSRMGGSNQPQHF.

This clone was detected a few times. As DNA, the CDR3 is TGTGCCAGCAGCTTCTCTACTAGCACCGAGCAGTACTTC. It translates to CASSFSTSTEQYF. The genes are TRBV11-2 and TRBJ2-7; D is perhaps TRBD2 (6 bases). Between the trimmed V and J ends, which lost 3 bases and 6 bases, there was a span of 12 bases. This CDR3 has 13 amino acids. Germline CDR1 SGHAT, CDR2 FQNNGV.

The V gene is TRBV7-9, the J gene TRBJ2-2; D not resolved. This CDR3 spans 17 amino acids. Germline V gene data show CDR1 as SEHNR and CDR2 as FQNEAQ (reference sequence). Trimming took 0 bases from V and 0 from J, leaving 11 bases between them. CDR3 residues: CASSLAKDNANTGELFF. The CDR3 DNA reads TGTGCCAGCAGCTTAGCGAAAGACAACGCGAACACCGGGGAGCTGTTTTTT.